Included here is one T cell receptor (beta chain) sequence, with context. What this receptor recognizes is not known. No clone much larger than this one lies a single base away; base qualities are absent. The data originate from a study of blood T cell repertoires in COVID-19 (TCRdb year 2020). Concerning the study at large: Samples covering the acute and convalescent phases of COVID-19 were provided by collaborators in the United States, Italy and Spain. The material from the prospective study consisted of cDNA or gDNA derived from T cells, B-cell-depleted T cells, or PBMCs. The dataset comprised deeply sampled blood TCRbeta repertoires from subjects exposed to, actively infected with, or recovered from COVID-19. A freely available public database, intended as a resource for researchers studying the immune response to SARS-CoV-2, is where the repertoires were released. Samples were obtained from the ongoing ImmuneRACE study (first 160 participants) and from 950 to 1,500 subjects provided by 6 global collaborators. Sample metadata almost always included a de-identified subject ID, COVID-19 status, age in years and sex. Where HLA class I and class II types were available, the types were taken from metadata supplied by the sample provider, not from assay-based typing.

The immunoSEQ Assay, a bias-controlled multiplex PCR, was used to amplify TCRbeta CDR3 regions from genomic DNA. In the original analysis: Nucleated cell counts per sample were estimated from amplification of reference gene primers within the assay. Sequence reads were collapsed and filtered to measure the absolute abundance of every unique TCRbeta CDR3 rearrangement. For each sample, productive Simpson clonality was calculated as the square root of Simpson's diversity index over productive rearrangements. The table was pulled from immuneACCESS by TCRdb, which kept in-frame rearrangements only. Such tables lose some clones; where checked, under half of the loss comes from unresolved V genes, and the rest has no known cause. The V and J calls and the clone size are those of that table, but D and trimming were determined from the DNA. This sample comprises 150,000 or so clones, about 80% of them detected only once. Around 32% of the sample goes to the ten largest clones.

What the work shows at the level of the full study, not this receptor alone: Clinical and demographic metadata were provided uncurated, with the amount varying by source and participant.

Whole blood was collected in K2EDTA tubes by collaborating institutions according to the institutions' own protocols. For TCRbeta analysis, collaborators shipped samples in one of three forms: frozen whole blood, isolated PBMCs, or DNA extracted from either of those sample types. There are 17 amino acids in the CDR3, from cysteine to phenylalanine inclusive. The DNA shown is the 51-base CDR3, in frame from base 1. Compared with germline, V lacks 0 bases and J lacks 5 bases; bases without a gene match: 8. CDR1 and CDR2 were assigned from the germline V gene (reference sequence) as SEHNR and FQNEAQ. The sequencing sample was made of peripheral blood. The chain joins TRBV7-9 to TRBJ2-3, and TRBD2 matches 10 of the central bases. This TCR came from a woman aged 55-75 years with acute or convalescent COVID-19. The CDR3 reads CASSLARAGGPGDTQYF. The DNA reads TGTGCCAGCAGCTTAGCAAGAGCGGGGGGGCCGGGAGATACGCAGTATTTT.